This T cell receptor beta chain comes out of a study of cytomegalovirus exposure and HLA in healthy donors. Findings and caveats of the study: Previous analysis showed most TCR beta V segments were productive about 87% or about 30% of the time. Several top significant clusters appeared, in a later analysis, to be linked to common viral pathogens. TCR beta V- and J-gene trimming was later associated with a missense DCLRE1C variant.

The donors (healthy individuals) were bone marrow donors. V lost 2 bases, J lost 4 bases, and 8 bases lay in between. CDR3 size: 13 residues. Germline assignment: CDR1 MNHEY and CDR2 SVGAGI. Amplification used 60 Vbeta primers and 13 Jbeta primers. Some clones are missing from TCRdb's copy, which holds only in-frame ones; the method was immunoSEQ multiplex PCR. This repertoire shows around 110,000 clones, around a tenth found once; its top ten account for over 2.5%. This clone was detected a few times. Antigen specificity is unknown. The origin of this receptor is a man younger than 45 in good health and CMV-seronegative. The chain is built from TRBV6-5 and TRBJ1-1; D is unresolved. The sample consisted of PBMCs. For the CDR3, the DNA is TGTGCCAGCAGTTACGTTCAGTTCACTGAAGCTTTCTTT. Its protein is CASSYVQFTEAFF.